This record concerns one T cell receptor (beta chain) sequence. Its target is not known. Profiled with immunoSEQ multiplex PCR; TCRdb holds only in-frame clones, not every one. This sample carries approximately 110,000 clones, 87% of them seen once, and the ten largest clones take roughly a tenth. The data derive from a study of T cell responses to AZD1222 COVID-19 vaccine. Study-wide results and limits: Donors were largely white British and mainly female; clonal diversity was possibly underestimated. Of spike-specific TCRs, nearly half reportedly target regions left unmutated in variants.

The CDR3 runs 14 residues. The V end was cut by 0 bases, the J end by 8 bases, with 12 bases between. Germline V CDR1 and CDR2: SGDLS, YYNGEE. J is TRBJ1-3 and V is TRBV9, with a weak D call TRBD1 (6 bases). The input for sequencing was peripheral blood, taken on day 0 of AZD1222 vaccination. This receptor was identified in an adult in good health. CDR3 sequence (DNA): TGTGCCAGCAGCGTAGCCGGGACAACGGACACCATATATTTT. Protein product: CASSVAGTTDTIYF. The full variable domain, completed using reference TRBV9 and TRBJ1-3, is DSGVTQTPKHLITATGQRVTLRCSPRSGDLSVYWYQQSLDQGLQFLIQYYNGEERAKGNILERFSAQQFPDLHSELNLSSLELGDSALYFCASSVAGTTDTIYFGEGSWLTVV.